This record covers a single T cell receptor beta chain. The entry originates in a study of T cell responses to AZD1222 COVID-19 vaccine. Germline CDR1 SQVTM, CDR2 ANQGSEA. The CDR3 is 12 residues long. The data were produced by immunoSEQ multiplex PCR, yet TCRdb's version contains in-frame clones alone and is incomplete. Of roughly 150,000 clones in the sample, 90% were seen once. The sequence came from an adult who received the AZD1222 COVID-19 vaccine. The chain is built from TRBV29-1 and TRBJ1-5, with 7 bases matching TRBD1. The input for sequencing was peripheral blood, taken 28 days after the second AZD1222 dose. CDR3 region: CRRGGAGQPQHF. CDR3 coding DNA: TGCAGGCGAGGGGGCGCTGGGCAGCCCCAGCATTTT. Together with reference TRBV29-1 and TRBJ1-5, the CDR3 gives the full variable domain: SAVISQKPSRDICQRGTSLTIQCQVDSQVTMMFWYRQQPGQSLTLIATANQGSEATYESGFVIDKFPISRPNLTFSTLTVSNMSPEDSSIYLCRRGGAGQPQHFGDGTRLSIL.